Presented here are 23 T cell receptor beta chains from one specimen sequenced in a study of tumor-infiltrating lymphocytes in primary liver carcinoma. Researchers generated TCR beta cDNA from about 500 ng of total RNA, relying on a constant-region primer. Library construction for TCR beta comprised three nested multiplex PCR rounds performed with slightly modified ARM-PCR. PCR rounds one and two used TRBV1-TRBV30 forward primers with a C-beta reverse primer for approximately 11 cycles each. Via MiXCR, TCRdb re-called the multiplex PCR reads, giving one row per CDR3 protein. In the table there are around 210,000 distinct CDR3 sequences, 65% of which are singletons. It was unsorted whole blood that yielded blood RNA, and germline DNA was also extracted. Material for sequencing was peripheral blood. The receptors derive from a woman in her sixties or seventies with primary liver carcinoma and hepatitis B virus infection.

Concerning this clonotype itself: This sequence may be a read error, since a much larger clone differs from it by one base. V usage is TRBV6-6 and J usage is TRBJ2-1; 7 bases are shared with TRBD2. The germline CDR1 and CDR2 sequences are MNHNY and SVGAGI (reference sequence). This CDR3 is 14 amino acids long. J lost 8 bases, V lost 5 bases, and 9 bases had no gene match. The CDR3 is CASSKAGRGDEQFF. The DNA of the CDR3 is TGTGCCAGCAGTAAAGCGGGACGGGGCGATGAGCAGTTCTTC.

This clonotype was seen at least ten times. The V gene is TRBV29-1, the J gene TRBJ1-4; D is perhaps TRBD1 (5 bases). This CDR3 has 13 residues. V was trimmed by 4 bases and J by 7 bases, leaving 13 bases between them. Germline loops: CDR1 SQVTM, CDR2 ANQGSEA. CDR3 protein: CSVGGGASEKLFF. The DNA of the CDR3 is TGCAGCGTTGGAGGCGGGGCGTCTGAAAAACTGTTTTTT.

This clonotype was detected ten times or more. V is TRBV12-3 or TRBV12-4 and J is TRBJ1-2, with D unresolved. CDR3 length equals 14 residues. V lost 4 bases and J lost 4, with 13 bases in between. The CDR3 DNA reads TGTGCCAGCAGTTCTTCCCAGGCGGGCTATGGCTACACCTTC. Translating it yields CASSSSQAGYGYTF.

About this clonotype: This may come from a read error, since a much larger clone is one base off. The J gene is TRBJ2-7, the V gene TRBV11-2; D might be TRBD2 (5 bases). Between the trimmed V and J ends, which lost 5 bases and 3 bases, there was a span of 11 bases. This CDR3 is built from 13 residues. Germline CDR1 SGHAT, CDR2 FQNNGV. This chain's CDR3 is CASSLSGFYEQYF. The CDR3 coding sequence is TGTGCCAGCAGCCTGAGCGGATTCTACGAGCAGTACTTC.

This rearrangement joins TRBV5-6 to TRBJ2-6; D is ambiguous. Trimming took off 2 bases at V and 10 bases at J, with 16 bases between the two ends. The CDR3 has 15 amino acids. The germline V gene encodes CDR1 SGHDT and CDR2 YYEEEE. The CDR3 DNA reads TGTGCCAGCAGCTTTAAACAGTGCCTCACGAACGTCCTGACTTTC. Protein product: CASSFKQCLTNVLTF.

The chain joins TRBV7-9 to TRBJ2-1; no definite D call. The CDR3 covers 11 residues. Germline CDR1 is SEHNR and CDR2 is FQNEAQ (reference sequence). Between the trimmed V and J ends, which lost 8 bases and 10 bases, there was a span of 12 bases. Written as DNA, the CDR3 is TGTGCCAGCGATTATGGGAACGAGCAGTTCTTC. The encoded protein is CASDYGNEQFF.

Remarks on this clonotype: The missing conserved phenylalanine or tryptophan at the end of this CDR3 makes a read error likely. The rearrangement uses TRBV12-3 or TRBV12-4 and TRBJ1-5; no reliable D call. This CDR3 is built from 15 residues. CDR3: CASSGDIYSNQPQHL. The CDR3, as DNA: TGTGCCAGCAGCGGGGATATTTATAGCAATCAGCCTCAGCATTTG.

The chain has TRBV11-2 and TRBJ2-7; a weak D match, TRBD1 (5 bases). Trimming took 2 bases from V and 7 from J, leaving 24 bases between them. This CDR3 contains 17 residues. Germline CDR1 reads SGHAT; CDR2 reads FQNNGV. The CDR3 DNA is TGTGCCAGCAGCTTACACCTTTTAGGGGCCGTGAAGGGTGAGCAGTACTTC. Its translation: CASSLHLLGAVKGEQYF.

This clonotype has just a few counts. This sequence joins TRBV7-9 and TRBJ2-3; TRBD2 is a possible D gene (5 bases). Germline V gene sequence: CDR1 SEHNR, CDR2 FQNEAQ (reference sequence). The CDR3 runs to 16 residues. V shed 1 base and J shed 2 bases, with 13 bases lying between them. This CDR3 reads CASSLGLSGFTDTQYF. CDR3 coding DNA: TGTGCCAGCAGCTTAGGGCTCAGCGGTTTCACAGATACGCAGTATTTT.

As regards this clonotype: A much larger clone differs by one base, so this may be a read error. The J gene is TRBJ2-2, the V gene TRBV6-1, with 11 nucleotides matching TRBD2. Germline trimming cut 8 bases from V and 7 bases from J; bases unmatched to any gene: 9. This CDR3 has 15 residues. CDR1 and CDR2 from the germline V gene are MNHNS and SASEGT. CDR3 region: CASRVLAGEVGELFF. The CDR3 nucleotides read TGTGCCAGCCGTGTACTAGCGGGAGAGGTCGGGGAGCTGTTTTTT.

Points on this clonotype: Possible read error: a much larger clone is one base away. This CDR3 is missing its conserved last phenylalanine or tryptophan, likely due to a read error. V usage is TRBV6-1 and J usage is TRBJ1-2; a possible D gene is TRBD1 (6 bases). CDR1 is MNHNS and CDR2 is SASEGT in the germline V gene. The CDR3 is made up of 14 amino acids. The ends were cut back, 6 bases at V and 8 bases at J, with 19 bases in the middle. CDR3 sequence (DNA): TGTGCCAGCAGGCCCAACCAGGACGGGGGCGGCTACACCTCC. Encoded protein: CASRPNQDGGGYTS.

A remark on this clonotype: One base away lies a much larger clone, so this may be a sequencing read error. This chain links TRBV4-2 with TRBJ1-2; D unclear. The CDR3 has 15 residues. Germline CDR1 reads LGHNA; CDR2 reads YNFKEQ. The CDR3 nucleotides read TGTACCAGCAGCCAAGAACGGGGTACCTCCTATGGCTACACCTTC. Amino acid sequence: CTSSQERGTSYGYTF.

The rearrangement uses TRBV29-1 and TRBJ2-1; TRBD1 agrees at 11 bases. Germline CDR1 is SQVTM and CDR2 is ANQGSEA. The CDR3 sequence is 14 residues long. V lost 8 bases, J lost 4 bases, and 7 bases stayed unmatched. In DNA, the CDR3 is TGCAGCCTCTCCCGGGACAGGGGGTACAATGAGCAGTTCTTC. Encoded protein: CSLSRDRGYNEQFF.

Concerning this clonotype: A much larger clonotype is one base distant, so this may be a read error. The chain recombines TRBV6-1 with TRBJ2-3, with 9 positions matching TRBD1. The CDR3 contains 15 residues. Per the germline V gene, CDR1 is MNHNS and CDR2 is SASEGT. In DNA, the CDR3 is TGTGCCAGCAGTGAGGGACAGGGAGGGTCAGAAACGCAGTATTTT. This gives the protein CASSEGQGGSETQYF.

As to this clonotype: This could be a read error, since a much larger clone is one nucleotide away. V usage is TRBV6-5 and J usage is TRBJ1-2, with TRBD1 matching over 10 bases. The germline V gene has CDR1 MNHEY and CDR2 SVGAGI. The CDR3 is made up of 14 amino acids. CDR3 amino acids: CASSSGQGIYGNTF. In DNA form, the CDR3 reads TGTGCCAGCAGTTCGGGACAGGGGATCTATGGCAACACCTTC.

This clonotype has a single count. The junction departs from the called germline gene at one end, perhaps through a read error. This sequence joins TRBV11-3 and TRBJ2-2; no reliable D call. Germline CDR1 reads SGHNT; CDR2 reads YENEEA. This CDR3 region has 14 residues. The CDR3 reads CTSSLDLVTGELFF. The CDR3, as DNA: TGTACCAGCAGCTTAGATCTAGTGACTGGGGAGCTGTTTTTT.

V is TRBV4-2 and J is TRBJ2-1, with 11 bases identical to TRBD2. V shed 7 bases, J shed 4 bases, and the junction held 18 bases outside the gene matches. The CDR3 extends over 19 amino acids. The germline V gene encodes CDR1 LGHNA and CDR2 YNFKEQ. In DNA, the CDR3 is TGTGCCAGCACCAAGGGAGAGCTAGCGGGAGGTGGCGGGTACAATGAGCAGTTCTTC. The encoded protein is CASTKGELAGGGGYNEQFF.

Many counts were recorded for this clonotype. The chain recombines TRBV12-3 or TRBV12-4 with TRBJ2-4; D is perhaps TRBD1 or TRBD2 (5 bases each). V lost 6 bases and J 6 bases, leaving 12 bases between the germline ends. The CDR3 is 13 residues long. The CDR3, as DNA: TGTGCCAGCAGCCCAGGGAGTGCAAACATTCAGTACTTC. Protein: CASSPGSANIQYF.

Notes on this clonotype: At one of its ends the junction is not consistent with the germline gene, which may arise from a read error. The chain employs TRBV11-2 and TRBJ1-1, with D tentatively TRBD1 (5 bases). The germline V gene has CDR1 SGHAT and CDR2 FQNNGV. This CDR3 has 15 residues. As DNA, the CDR3 is TGTACCAGCAGCTTTGCCTGGGGCCGAGGGTGGGAGGCTTTCTTT. The encoded protein is CTSSFAWGRGWEAFF.

As regards this clonotype: Being one base from a much bigger clone, this may be a read error. The conserved final phenylalanine or tryptophan is absent from the CDR3, which likely points to a read error. The V gene is TRBV6-5, the J gene TRBJ2-1; D might be TRBD2 (5 bases). The CDR3 has 18 residues. Deletions cut 2 bases from V and 0 bases from J, with 17 bases between. CDR1 and CDR2 from the germline V gene are MNHEY and SVGAGI. The CDR3 region is CASSYAPGSLSSYNEQFL. In DNA, the CDR3 is TGTGCCAGCAGTTACGCTCCGGGGAGCCTGAGCTCCTACAATGAGCAGTTCTTA.

This clonotype occurred once. The junction differs from germline at one of its ends, possibly a read error. The CDR3 nucleotides are TGTGCCAGCAGCTCTTGGTCCCTTGCCAAGGGCACAGAAACGCAGTATTTT. Protein sequence: CASSSWSLAKGTETQYF. V is TRBV11-3 and J is TRBJ2-3; D is unclear. Germline V gene lookup returns CDR1 SGHNT and CDR2 YENEEA. CDR3 length equals 17 residues.

V and J are TRBV5-4 and TRBJ2-2; D unclear. Germline values: CDR1 SGHNT, CDR2 YYREEE (reference sequence). V lost 5 bases to trimming and J lost 0 bases, with 14 bases between them. There are 16 residues in the CDR3. CDR3 DNA sequence: TGTGCCAGCAGGCCAGTGGGAACCGCGAACACCGGGGAGCTGTTTTTT. Its protein product is CASRPVGTANTGELFF. The entire variable domain, with the rest obtained from reference TRBV5-4 and TRBJ2-2, is as follows: ETGVTQSPTHLIKTRGQQVTLRCSSQSGHNTVSWYQQALGQGPQFIFQYYREEENGRGNFPPRFSGLQFPNYSSELNVNALELDDSALYLCASRPVGTANTGELFFGEGSRLTVL.

This rearrangement joins TRBV11-2 to TRBJ2-3; 7 bases map to TRBD2. From germline, CDR1 is SGHAT and CDR2 FQNNGV. The ends lost 2 bases at V and 1 base at J; junction bases unmatched: 18. The CDR3 is 20 amino acids. CDR3: CASSLRGLAELRARTDTQYF. CDR3 nucleotide sequence: TGTGCCAGCAGCTTAAGGGGCCTAGCGGAATTGAGAGCCCGCACAGATACGCAGTATTTT. Full variable domain (rest looked up from reference TRBV11-2 and TRBJ2-3): EAGVAQSPRYKIIEKRQSVAFWCNPISGHATLYWYQQILGQGPKLLIQFQNNGVVDDSQLPKDRFSAERLKGVDSTLKIQPAKLEDSAVYLCASSLRGLAELRARTDTQYFGPGTRLTVL.